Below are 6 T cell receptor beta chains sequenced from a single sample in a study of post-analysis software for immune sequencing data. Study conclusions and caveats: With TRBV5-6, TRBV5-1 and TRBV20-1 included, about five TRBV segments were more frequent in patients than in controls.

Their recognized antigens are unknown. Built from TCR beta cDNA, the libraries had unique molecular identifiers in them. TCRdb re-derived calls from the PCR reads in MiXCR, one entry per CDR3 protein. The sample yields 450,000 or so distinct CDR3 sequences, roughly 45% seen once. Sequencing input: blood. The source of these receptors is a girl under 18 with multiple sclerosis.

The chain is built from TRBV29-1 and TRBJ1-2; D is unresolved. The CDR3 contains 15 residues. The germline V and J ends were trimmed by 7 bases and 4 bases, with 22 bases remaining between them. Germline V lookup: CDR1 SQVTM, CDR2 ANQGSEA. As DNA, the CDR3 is TGCAGCGCCGCCATCCCGGGATGGGAGCTCTATGGCTACACCTTC. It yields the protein CSAAIPGWELYGYTF.

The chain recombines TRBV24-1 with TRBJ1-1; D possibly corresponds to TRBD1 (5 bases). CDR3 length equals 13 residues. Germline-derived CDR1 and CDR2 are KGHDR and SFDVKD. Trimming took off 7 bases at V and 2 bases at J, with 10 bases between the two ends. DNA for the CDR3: TGTGCCACCAGCCACGGGGCCAACACTGAAGCTTTCTTT. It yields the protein CATSHGANTEAFF.

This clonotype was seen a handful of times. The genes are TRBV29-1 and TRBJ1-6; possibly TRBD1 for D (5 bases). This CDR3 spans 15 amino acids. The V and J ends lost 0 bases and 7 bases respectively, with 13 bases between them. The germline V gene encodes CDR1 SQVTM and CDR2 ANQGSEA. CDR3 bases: TGCAGCGTTGAAGATCGGGGCAGAAGGAATTCACCCCTCCACTTT. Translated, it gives CSVEDRGRRNSPLHF.

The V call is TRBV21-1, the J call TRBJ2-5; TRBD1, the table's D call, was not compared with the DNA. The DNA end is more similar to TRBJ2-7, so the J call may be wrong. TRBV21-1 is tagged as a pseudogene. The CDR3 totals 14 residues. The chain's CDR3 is CASSEETGGCEQYF. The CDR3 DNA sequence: TGTGCCAGCAGCGAGGAGACAGGGGGCTGCGAGCAGTACTTC.

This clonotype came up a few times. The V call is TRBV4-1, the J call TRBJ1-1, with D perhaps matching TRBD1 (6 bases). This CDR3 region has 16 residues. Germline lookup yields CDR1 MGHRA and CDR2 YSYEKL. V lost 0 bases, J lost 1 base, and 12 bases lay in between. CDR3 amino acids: CASSQEPGEGNTEAFF. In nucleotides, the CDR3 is TGCGCCAGCAGCCAAGAGCCAGGGGAAGGGAACACTGAAGCTTTCTTT.

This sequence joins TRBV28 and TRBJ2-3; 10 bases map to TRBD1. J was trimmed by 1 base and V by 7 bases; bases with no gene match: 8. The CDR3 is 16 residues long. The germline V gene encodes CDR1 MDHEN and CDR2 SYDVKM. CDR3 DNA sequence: TGTGCCAGCAACCCGACAGGGGGCATTGGCACAGATACGCAGTATTTT. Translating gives CASNPTGGIGTDTQYF.